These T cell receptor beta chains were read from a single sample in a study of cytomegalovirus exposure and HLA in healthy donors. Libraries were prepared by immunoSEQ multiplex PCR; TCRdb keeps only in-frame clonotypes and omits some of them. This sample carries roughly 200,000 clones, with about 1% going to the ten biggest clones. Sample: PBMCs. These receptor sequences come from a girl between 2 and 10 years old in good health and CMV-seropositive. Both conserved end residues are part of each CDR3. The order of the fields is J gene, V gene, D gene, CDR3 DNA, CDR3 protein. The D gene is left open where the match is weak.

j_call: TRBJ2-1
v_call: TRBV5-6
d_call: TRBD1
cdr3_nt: TGTGCCAGCAGCAGTGGGACAGGCTCTGAGCAGTTCTTC
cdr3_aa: CASSSGTGSEQFF

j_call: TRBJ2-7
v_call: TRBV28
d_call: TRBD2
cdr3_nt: TGTGCCAGCAGTTTGTGGCGGGGGAGCTCCTACGAGCAGTACTTC
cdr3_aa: CASSLWRGSSYEQYF

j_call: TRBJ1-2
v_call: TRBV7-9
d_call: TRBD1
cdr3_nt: TGTGCCAGCAGCTTAGGACAGGGTTCCCCCTATGGCTACACCTTC
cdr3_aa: CASSLGQGSPYGYTF

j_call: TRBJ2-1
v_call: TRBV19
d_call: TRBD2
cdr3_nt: TGTGCCAGTAGACCACGGACTAGCCCCTACAATGAGCAGTTCTTC
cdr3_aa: CASRPRTSPYNEQFF

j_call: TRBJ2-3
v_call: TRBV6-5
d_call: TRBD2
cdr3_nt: TGTGCCAGCAGTTACGGCGGGAGGACAGATACGCAGTATTTT
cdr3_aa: CASSYGGRTDTQYF

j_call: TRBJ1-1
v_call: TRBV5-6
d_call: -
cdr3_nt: TGTGCCAGCAGCTCGGGACAAAACACTGAAGCTTTCTTT
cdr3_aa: CASSSGQNTEAFF

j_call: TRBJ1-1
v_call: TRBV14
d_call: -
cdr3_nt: TGTGCCAGCAGCCAATTCTCCAGGGTGAACACTGAAGCTTTCTTT
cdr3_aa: CASSQFSRVNTEAFF

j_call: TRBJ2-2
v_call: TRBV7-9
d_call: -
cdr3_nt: TGTGCCAGCAGGGGCGCATTCTTAAACACCGGGGAGCTGTTTTTT
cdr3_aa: CASRGAFLNTGELFF

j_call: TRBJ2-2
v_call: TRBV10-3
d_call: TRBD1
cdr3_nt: TGTGCCATCAGTGGCTTATCCGGGACAGGGAGGATTAACACCGGGGAGCTGTTTTTT
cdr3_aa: CAISGLSGTGRINTGELFF

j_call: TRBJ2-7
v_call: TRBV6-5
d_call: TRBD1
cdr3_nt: TGTGCCAGCAGTTACTCAGGACAGGGTTCCTACGAGCAGTACTTC
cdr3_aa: CASSYSGQGSYEQYF

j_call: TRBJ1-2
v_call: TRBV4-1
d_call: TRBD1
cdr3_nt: TGCGCCAGCAGCCAAGATACGACAGGGGGCTTCCGTGGCTACACCTTC
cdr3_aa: CASSQDTTGGFRGYTF

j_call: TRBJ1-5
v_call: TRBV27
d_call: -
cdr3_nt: TGTGCCAGCAGCCCCGTAAGCAGGTCGTGGCAGCATTTT
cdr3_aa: CASSPVSRSWQHF

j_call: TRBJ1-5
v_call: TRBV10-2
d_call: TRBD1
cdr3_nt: TGCGCCAGCAGTGATAGACAGGGACCCGCGCGGCCCCAGCATTTT
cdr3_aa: CASSDRQGPARPQHF

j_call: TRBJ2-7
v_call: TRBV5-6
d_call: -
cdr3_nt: TGTGCCAGCAGCTTGGGGTATGGTAGCTCCTACGAGCAGTACTTC
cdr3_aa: CASSLGYGSSYEQYF

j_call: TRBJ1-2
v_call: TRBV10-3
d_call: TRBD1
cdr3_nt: TGTGCCATCAGTGCGGACAGGGAACGAATCGGATATGGCTACACCTTC
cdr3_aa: CAISADRERIGYGYTF

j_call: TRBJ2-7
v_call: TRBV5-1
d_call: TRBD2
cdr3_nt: TGCGCCAGCAGCTCGGGAGGGGGGGAGCTAAACTACGAGCAGTACTTC
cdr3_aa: CASSSGGGELNYEQYF

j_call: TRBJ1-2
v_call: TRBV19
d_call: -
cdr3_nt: TGTGCCAGTAGTGTGGGCAGAAACTATGGCTACACCTTC
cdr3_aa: CASSVGRNYGYTF

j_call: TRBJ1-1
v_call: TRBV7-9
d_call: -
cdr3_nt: TGTGCCAGCAGCCCCGTGAACACTGAAGCTTTCTTT
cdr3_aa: CASSPVNTEAFF

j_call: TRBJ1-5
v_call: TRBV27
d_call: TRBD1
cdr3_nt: TGTGCCAGCAGACAGGGGGCTAATCGGCAGCCCCAGCATTTT
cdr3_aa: CASRQGANRQPQHF

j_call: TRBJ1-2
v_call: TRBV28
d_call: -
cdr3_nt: TGTGCCACCGAGGACAGAGCGTATGGCTACACCTTC
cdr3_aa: CATEDRAYGYTF

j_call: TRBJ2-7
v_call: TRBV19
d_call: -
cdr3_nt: TGTGCCAGTAGTAATGAGGGCTACGAGCAGTACTTC
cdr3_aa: CASSNEGYEQYF

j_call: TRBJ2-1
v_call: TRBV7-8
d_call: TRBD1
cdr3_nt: TGTGCCAGCAGCTGGGACAGGGGCGATGAGCAGTTCTTC
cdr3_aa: CASSWDRGDEQFF

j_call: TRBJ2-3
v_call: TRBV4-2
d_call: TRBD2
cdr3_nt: TGTGCCAGCAGCCAAGGGTTTTTGCGCGGGAGTGCGGGCGGGGACCCAGATACGCAGTATTTT
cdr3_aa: CASSQGFLRGSAGGDPDTQYF

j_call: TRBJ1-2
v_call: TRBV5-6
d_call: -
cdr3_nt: TGTGCCAGCAGCCAGTTCGGGGATGGCTACACCTTC
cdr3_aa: CASSQFGDGYTF

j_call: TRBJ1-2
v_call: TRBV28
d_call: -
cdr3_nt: TGTGCCAGCAGTTTAAGAGACTATGGCTACACCTTC
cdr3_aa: CASSLRDYGYTF

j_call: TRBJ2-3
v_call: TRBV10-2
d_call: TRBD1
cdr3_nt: TGCGCCAGCAGGGGACAGTTCCCCACAGATACGCAGTATTTT
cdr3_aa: CASRGQFPTDTQYF

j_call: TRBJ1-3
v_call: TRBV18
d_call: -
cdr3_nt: TGTGCCAGCTCACCACCGAGGGTAACGCCTGGAAACACCATATATTTT
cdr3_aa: CASSPPRVTPGNTIYF

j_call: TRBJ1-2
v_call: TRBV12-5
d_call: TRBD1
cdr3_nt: TGTGCTAGTGGTTCTGCGGGGACAGGGGGCTACACAAACTATGGCTACACCTTC
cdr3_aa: CASGSAGTGGYTNYGYTF

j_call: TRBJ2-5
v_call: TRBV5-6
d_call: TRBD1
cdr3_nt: TGTGCCAGCAGCCTGGGACAGGGGTATCCAAGAGAGACCCAGTACTTC
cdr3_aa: CASSLGQGYPRETQYF

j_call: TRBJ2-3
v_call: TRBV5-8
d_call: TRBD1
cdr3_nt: TGTGCCAGCAGCCGCGACAGGGCGACAGATACGCAGTATTTT
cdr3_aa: CASSRDRATDTQYF

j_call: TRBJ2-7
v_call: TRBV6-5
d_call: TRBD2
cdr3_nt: TGTGCCAGCCGGGGGGGGAGGGCCTACGAGCAGTACTTC
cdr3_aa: CASRGGRAYEQYF

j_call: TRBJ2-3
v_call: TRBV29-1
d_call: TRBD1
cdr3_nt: TGCAGCGGGCGACAGGGTACAGATACGCAGTATTTT
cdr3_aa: CSGRQGTDTQYF

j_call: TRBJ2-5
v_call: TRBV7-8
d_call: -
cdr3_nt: TGTGCCAGCACCCCGAGGGGGGAGACCCAGTACTTC
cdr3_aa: CASTPRGETQYF

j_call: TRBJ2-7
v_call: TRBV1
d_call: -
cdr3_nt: TGCACCAGCAGCCGAGGACTAGCGGGAGGGGAAGGTCGGGGTAAGTACGAGCAGTACTTC
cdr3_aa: CTSSRGLAGGEGRGKYEQYF

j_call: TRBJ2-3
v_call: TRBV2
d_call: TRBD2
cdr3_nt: TGTGCCAGCGAGGCGGGAGAGGGGGATACGCAGTATTTT
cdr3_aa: CASEAGEGDTQYF

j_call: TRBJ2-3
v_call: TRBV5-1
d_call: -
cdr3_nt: TGCGCCAGCAGCTACCTAGCCTCCACAGATACGCAGTATTTT
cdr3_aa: CASSYLASTDTQYF

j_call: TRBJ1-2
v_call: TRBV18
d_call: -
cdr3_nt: TGTGCCAGCTCCAGCCGCGGAGGGGCGGACTATGGCTACACCTTC
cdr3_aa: CASSSRGGADYGYTF

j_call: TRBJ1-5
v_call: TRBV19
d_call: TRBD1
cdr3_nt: TGTGCCAGTAGTACCGAAGACAGGGCCCCTTATAGCAATCAGCCCCAGCATTTT
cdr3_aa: CASSTEDRAPYSNQPQHF

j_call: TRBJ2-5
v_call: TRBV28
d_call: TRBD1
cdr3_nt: TGTGCCAGCAGTCCCCCCGGGACAGGGTTACAAGAGACCCAGTACTTC
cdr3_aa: CASSPPGTGLQETQYF

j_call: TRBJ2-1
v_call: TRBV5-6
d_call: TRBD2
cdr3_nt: TGTGCCAGCACCCAATTTAGCGGGATAAATGAGCGGTTCTTC
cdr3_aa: CASTQFSGINERFF

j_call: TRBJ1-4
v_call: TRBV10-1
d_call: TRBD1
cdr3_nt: TGCGCCAGCTCGGGACAGGGTGAAGGAGAAAAACTGTTTTTT
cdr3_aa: CASSGQGEGEKLFF

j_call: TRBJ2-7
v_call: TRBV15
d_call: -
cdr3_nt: TGTGCCACCAGCAGAGATCTAAAGCAGTACTTC
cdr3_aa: CATSRDLKQYF

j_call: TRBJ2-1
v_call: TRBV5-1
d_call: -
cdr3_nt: TGCGCCAGCAGCTTAGCCACCCGCAATTACAATGAGCAGTTCTTC
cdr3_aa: CASSLATRNYNEQFF